Sequencing of this T cell receptor (beta chain) was carried out in a study of blood T cell repertoires in COVID-19. Looking at the study overall: Both acute and convalescent COVID-19 samples were obtained from the United States, Italy and Spain.

Between the trimmed V and J ends, which lost 4 bases and 0 bases, there was a span of 8 bases. CDR1 and CDR2 (germline): GTSNPN, SVGIG (reference sequence). This CDR3 is built from 13 residues. Some clones are missing from TCRdb's copy, which holds only in-frame ones; the method was immunoSEQ multiplex PCR. The repertoire includes fewer than 500,000 clones, 80% to 90% of them detected once, and 1% to 1.3% sits in the top ten. The clonotype was recovered from a man aged 25 to 45 who had recovered from COVID-19. The sample was PBMCs or T cells enriched from blood (not recorded which). The V gene is TRBV30, the J gene TRBJ2-3; D not resolved. The CDR3 loop is CAWTSLSTDTQYF. CDR3 DNA: TGTGCCTGGACCTCCCTTAGCACAGATACGCAGTATTTT. Drawing the rest from reference TRBV30 and TRBJ2-3, the complete variable domain is SQTIHQWPATLVQPVGSPLSLECTVEGTSNPNLYWYRQAAGRGLQLLFYSVGIGQISSEVPQNLSASRPQDRQFILSSKKLLLSDSGFYLCAWTSLSTDTQYFGPGTRLTVL.